The clone carrying this T cell receptor beta chain was counted a few times. The data originate from a study of shared T cell receptors in the human thymus. Sequenced by immunoSEQ multiplex PCR; TCRdb stores in-frame clones only, minus some. This repertoire shows 550,000 to 800,000 clones, approximately 85% found once; its top ten account for under 0.012%. Per the germline V gene, CDR1 is SGHTA and CDR2 is FQGTGA. The V end lost 0 bases, the J end lost 7 bases, and 12 bases lay between the germline ends. This CDR3 has 14 residues. These data also featured in a second study, about human thymus T cells. That paper adds: Infants, healthy and Finnish, who were having corrective surgery for congenital heart defects served as donors. Resections from corrective heart surgery provided thymus tissue. Thymic and blood repertoires appeared to show biased V and J gene usage. What related research reported was that thymic repertoires overlapped highly among unrelated individuals.

The chain recombines TRBV7-3 with TRBJ1-1, with D perhaps matching TRBD1 (5 bases). The sequenced sample consisted of thymocytes. This sequence originates from a girl under three years old with a congenital heart defect. CDR3 DNA: TGTGCCAGCAGCTTAACGCCGTGGGGGGATGAAGCTTTCTTT. Translated, it gives CASSLTPWGDEAFF.